Below, 18 T cell receptor beta chains from the same sample are listed, as sequenced in a study of liver allograft versus peripheral blood T cells. Study-level background: The study compared liver allograft T cell receptor repertoires against peripheral blood repertoires of liver transplant recipients.

MiXCR, applied by TCRdb to the reads, yields one record per CDR3 protein. The sample shows approximately 8,100 distinct CDR3 sequences, about 18% of them seen only once. The source is a human patient who had a liver transplant. Some of the T cells may derive from the graft donor.

This clonotype rates as medium-sized. The chain combines TRBV29-1 with TRBJ2-1, with TRBD1 as a possible D gene (6 bases). Germline V lookup: CDR1 SQVTM, CDR2 ANQGSEA. The CDR3 has 10 residues. V was pared by 7 bases and J by 9 bases, with 10 bases between. CDR3 protein: CSGQVSEQFF. The CDR3, as DNA: TGCAGCGGACAGGTTTCTGAGCAGTTCTTC.

This clonotype is judged medium-sized. V usage is TRBV29-1 and J usage is TRBJ2-7, with D unresolved. Germline CDR1 and CDR2: SQVTM and ANQGSEA. The CDR3 runs 10 residues. Trimming removed 4 bases from V and 4 bases from J, with 5 bases in between. The CDR3 nucleotides read TGCAGCGTTGGGGAATACGAGCAGTACTTC. Protein: CSVGEYEQYF.

This clonotype is labeled large (0.1 to 1%). This chain links TRBV29-1 with TRBJ1-1; weak D call: TRBD1 (6 bases). Germline V gene sequence: CDR1 SQVTM, CDR2 ANQGSEA. The CDR3 has 13 amino acids. V shed 8 bases and J shed 1 base, with 14 bases lying between them. The CDR3 region is CSTRQDPNTEAFF. CDR3 bases: TGCAGCACCAGACAGGACCCGAACACTGAAGCTTTCTTT.

This clonotype was observed a few times. The J gene is TRBJ2-7, the V gene TRBV11-2; TRBD2 matches 10 bases. Germline values: CDR1 SGHAT, CDR2 FQNNGV. Losses at the gene ends were 6 bases for V and 0 bases for J; bases not matched to a gene: 2. The CDR3 contains 14 residues. CDR3 sequence (DNA): TGTGCCAGCAGTCCTAGCGGGGGCTCCTACGAGCAGTACTTC. Translated, it gives CASSPSGGSYEQYF. The variable domain in full, completed from reference TRBV11-2 and TRBJ2-7, reads EAGVAQSPRYKIIEKRQSVAFWCNPISGHATLYWYQQILGQGPKLLIQFQNNGVVDDSQLPKDRFSAERLKGVDSTLKIQPAKLEDSAVYLCASSPSGGSYEQYFGPGTRLTVT.

This clonotype has at least ten counts. This chain joins TRBV19 and TRBJ1-6; 7 bases are a match to TRBD1. CDR3 length equals 15 residues. V shed 5 bases and J 5 bases; nucleotides not matched to a gene: 6. Germline V gene sequence: CDR1 LNHDA, CDR2 SQIVND (reference sequence). CDR3 DNA: TGTGCCAGTAGTCTGGGGGACAGCCATAATTCACCCCTCCACTTT. Protein product: CASSLGDSHNSPLHF.

This clonotype is medium-sized (0.01 to 0.1%) within its sample. The chain carries TRBV27 and TRBJ2-1; TRBD2 aligns across 10 bases. V lost 6 bases to trimming and J lost 4 bases; unmatched junction nucleotides: 6. CDR3 length: 15 amino acids. CDR1 and CDR2 from the germline V gene are MNHEY and SMNVEV (reference sequence). CDR3 bases: TGTGCCAGCAGAATACTAGCGGGGTTGTACAATGAGCAGTTCTTC. Residues: CASRILAGLYNEQFF.

This clonotype was observed at least ten times. V is TRBV7-9 and J is TRBJ1-2, with D perhaps TRBD1 (5 bases). With 5 bases removed from V and 4 bases from J, the gap between germline ends came to 14 bases. The germline gives CDR1 SEHNR, CDR2 FQNEAQ (reference sequence). The CDR3 sequence is 14 residues long. In DNA form, the CDR3 reads TGTGCCAGCAGCGCAGGGACGAGGGGCTATGGCTACACCTTC. Encoded protein: CASSAGTRGYGYTF.

Ten or more counts support this clonotype. This chain links TRBV6-1 with TRBJ1-1; D is uncertain. Germline assignment: CDR1 MNHNS and CDR2 SASEGT. The V gene lost 6 bases and the J gene lost 3 bases, with 14 bases spanning the gap. The CDR3 is 14 amino acids. DNA for the CDR3: TGTGCCAGCAGCGTCGAAGGGCCGCACACTGAAGCTTTCTTT. This translates into CASSVEGPHTEAFF.

This clonotype occurred a few times. The CDR3 sequence is CASSLDRAGGETQYF. The CDR3 bases are TGTGCCAGCAGCCTCGACAGGGCGGGGGGCGAGACCCAGTACTTC. V and J are TRBV7-9 and TRBJ2-5; tentatively, D is TRBD2 (8 bases). V lost 5 bases and J lost 5, with 18 bases in between. This CDR3 is built from 15 residues. Germline V CDR1 and CDR2: SEHNR, FQNEAQ (reference sequence).

The sample holds many counts of this clonotype. This chain links TRBV6-5 with TRBJ2-3, with a weak D call TRBD2 (7 bases). Germline V gene lookup returns CDR1 MNHEY and CDR2 SVGAGI. With 8 bases removed from V and 5 bases from J, the gap between germline ends came to 11 bases. The CDR3 is made up of 12 amino acids. For the CDR3, the DNA is TGTGCCAGCCGGGGGGCCCAAGATACGCAGTATTTT. This translates into CASRGAQDTQYF.

V usage is TRBV20-1 and J usage is TRBJ2-1, with D possibly TRBD2 on 5 matching bases. CDR1 DFQATT and CDR2 SNEGSKA come from the germline V gene (reference sequence). The length of the CDR3 is 14 residues. V lost 1 base and J lost 6, with 13 bases in between. The CDR3 nucleotides read TGCAGTGCTAGAGCCGGGGTTCTTTCCAATGAGCAGTTCTTC. Amino acids: CSARAGVLSNEQFF.

This clonotype rates as medium-sized (0.01 to 0.1%). The chain links TRBV6-5 to TRBJ2-1; D is possibly TRBD1 or TRBD2 (7 bases each). The germline gives CDR1 MNHEY, CDR2 SVGAGI. The germline V and J ends were trimmed by 7 bases and 6 bases, with 19 bases remaining between them. This CDR3 contains 15 residues. The CDR3 loop reads CASTPPSGGGNEQFF. CDR3 sequence (DNA): TGTGCCAGCACCCCACCTTCAGGGGGGGGCAATGAGCAGTTCTTC.

In this sample, this clonotype turned up many times. The chain employs TRBV12-3 or TRBV12-4 and TRBJ1-2; 9 bases fit TRBD1. CDR3 length: 14 amino acids. V lost 6 bases, J lost 5 bases, and 7 bases stayed unmatched. CDR3 in DNA: TGTGCCAGCAGCGCAGGACAGGGGAGATATGGCTACACCTTC. Its translation is CASSAGQGRYGYTF.

By share, this clonotype counts as medium-sized (0.01 to 0.1%). The V and J genes are TRBV7-2 and TRBJ2-3; D remains ambiguous. Trimming took 8 bases from V and 0 from J, leaving 9 bases between them. Germline values: CDR1 SGHTA, CDR2 FQGNSA. The CDR3 is 13 residues long. CDR3 sequence: CASEEGSTDTQYF. CDR3 coding DNA: TGTGCCAGCGAGGAAGGGAGCACAGATACGCAGTATTTT.

The chain links TRBV19 to TRBJ2-7, with TRBD2 matching 7 bases. The V gene's germline CDR1 is LNHDA and CDR2 SQIVND (reference sequence). CDR3 length: 14 amino acids. V shed 4 bases and J 6 bases; nucleotides not matched to a gene: 9. The CDR3 DNA follows: TGTGCCAGTAGTAGGGGAGGGAATAATGGCGAGCAGTACTTC. Translation gives CASSRGGNNGEQYF.

This clonotype was counted between two and nine times. J is TRBJ1-5 and V is TRBV28, with 8 bases matching TRBD1. V shed 6 bases and J 5 bases; nucleotides not matched to a gene: 3. The germline gives CDR1 MDHEN, CDR2 SYDVKM. The CDR3 has 13 amino acids. The CDR3 bases are TGTGCCAGCAGACAGGGGGGCGATCAGCCCCAGCATTTT. Residues: CASRQGGDQPQHF.

This clonotype occurred many times. V usage is TRBV19 and J usage is TRBJ1-5; 7 bases match TRBD1. CDR3 size: 16 residues. V lost 7 bases to trimming and J lost 8 bases; unmatched junction nucleotides: 17. Germline CDR1 reads LNHDA; CDR2 reads SQIVND (reference sequence). In nucleotides, the CDR3 is TGTGCCAGTAACCGACCGGGACAGAGCCGGGGGGAGCCCCAGCATTTT. Translation gives CASNRPGQSRGEPQHF.

As to this clonotype: A single base separates this from a much larger clone, so it may be a read error. The V and J genes are TRBV7-9 and TRBJ2-1; no clear D. The CDR3 has 11 amino acids. Germline CDR1 reads SEHNR; CDR2 reads FQNEAQ (reference sequence). CDR3: CAGSLGNEQFF. DNA of the CDR3: TGTGCCGGCAGCTTGGGGAATGAGCAGTTCTTC.